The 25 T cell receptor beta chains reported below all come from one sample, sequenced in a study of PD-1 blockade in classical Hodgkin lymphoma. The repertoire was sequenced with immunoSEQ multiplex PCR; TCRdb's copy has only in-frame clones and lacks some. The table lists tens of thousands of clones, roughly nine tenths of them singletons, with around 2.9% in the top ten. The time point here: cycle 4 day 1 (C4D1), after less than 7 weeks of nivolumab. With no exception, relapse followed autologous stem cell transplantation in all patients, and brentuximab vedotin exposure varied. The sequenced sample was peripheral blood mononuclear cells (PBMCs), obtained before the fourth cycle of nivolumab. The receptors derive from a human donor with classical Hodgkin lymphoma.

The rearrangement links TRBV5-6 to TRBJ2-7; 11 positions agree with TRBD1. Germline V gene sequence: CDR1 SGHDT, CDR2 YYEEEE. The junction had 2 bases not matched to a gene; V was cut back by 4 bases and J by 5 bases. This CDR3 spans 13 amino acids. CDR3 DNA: TGTGCCAGCAGCCGGGACAGGGGGGACGAGCAGTACTTC. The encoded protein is CASSRDRGDEQYF.

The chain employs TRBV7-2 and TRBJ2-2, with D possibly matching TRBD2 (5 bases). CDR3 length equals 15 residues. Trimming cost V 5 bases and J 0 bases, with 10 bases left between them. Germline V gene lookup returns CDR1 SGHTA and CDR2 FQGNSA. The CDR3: CASSEGLANTGELFF. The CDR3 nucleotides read TGTGCCAGCAGCGAGGGTTTGGCGAACACCGGGGAGCTGTTTTTT.

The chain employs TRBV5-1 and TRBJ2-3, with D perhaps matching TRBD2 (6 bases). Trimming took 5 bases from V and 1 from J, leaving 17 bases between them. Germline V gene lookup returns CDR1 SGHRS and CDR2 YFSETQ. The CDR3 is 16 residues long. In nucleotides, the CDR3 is TGCGCCAGCAGGCCCGGCGGGGTAGAGGGCACAGATACGCAGTATTTT. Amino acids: CASRPGGVEGTDTQYF.

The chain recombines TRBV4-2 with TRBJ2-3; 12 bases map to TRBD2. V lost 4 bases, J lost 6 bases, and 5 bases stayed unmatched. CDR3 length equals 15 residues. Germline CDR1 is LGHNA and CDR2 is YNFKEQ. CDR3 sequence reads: CASSPRTSGVDTQYF. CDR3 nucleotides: TGTGCCAGCAGCCCTCGGACTAGCGGGGTTGATACGCAGTATTTT.

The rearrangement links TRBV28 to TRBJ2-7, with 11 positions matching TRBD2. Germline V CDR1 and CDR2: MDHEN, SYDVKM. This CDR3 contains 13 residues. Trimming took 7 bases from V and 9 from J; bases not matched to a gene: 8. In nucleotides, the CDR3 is TGTGCCAGCAATCTTCTAGCGGGGGGCCGGCAGTACTTC. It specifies CASNLLAGGRQYF.

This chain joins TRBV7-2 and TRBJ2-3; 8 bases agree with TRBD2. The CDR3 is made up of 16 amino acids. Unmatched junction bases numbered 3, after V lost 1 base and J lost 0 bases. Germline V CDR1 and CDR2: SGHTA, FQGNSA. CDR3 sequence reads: CASSLVSGVSTDTQYF. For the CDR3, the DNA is TGTGCCAGCAGCTTAGTTAGCGGGGTCAGCACAGATACGCAGTATTTT.

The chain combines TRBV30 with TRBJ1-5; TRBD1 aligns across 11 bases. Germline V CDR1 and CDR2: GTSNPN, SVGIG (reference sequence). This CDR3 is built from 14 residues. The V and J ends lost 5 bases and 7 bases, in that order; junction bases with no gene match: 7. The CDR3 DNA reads TGTGCCTGGGCCGGGACAGGGGGACGGCAGCCCCAGCATTTT. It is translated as CAWAGTGGRQPQHF.

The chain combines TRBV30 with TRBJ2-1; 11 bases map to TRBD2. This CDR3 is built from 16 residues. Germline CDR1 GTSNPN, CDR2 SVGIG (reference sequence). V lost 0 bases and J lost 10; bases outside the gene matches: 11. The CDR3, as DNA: TGTGCCTGGAGTGTAAAAGTCCTAGCGGGGGGCCGGGAGCAGTTCTTC. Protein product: CAWSVKVLAGGREQFF. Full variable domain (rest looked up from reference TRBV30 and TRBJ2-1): SQTIHQWPATLVQPVGSPLSLECTVEGTSNPNLYWYRQAAGRGLQLLFYSVGIGQISSEVPQNLSASRPQDRQFILSSKKLLLSDSGFYLCAWSVKVLAGGREQFFGPGTRLTVL.

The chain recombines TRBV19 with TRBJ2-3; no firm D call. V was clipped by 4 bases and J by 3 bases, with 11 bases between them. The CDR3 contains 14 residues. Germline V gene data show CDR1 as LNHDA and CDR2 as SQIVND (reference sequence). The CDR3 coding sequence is TGTGCCAGTAGTAGCCTGAGTGGAACAGATACGCAGTATTTT. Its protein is CASSSLSGTDTQYF.

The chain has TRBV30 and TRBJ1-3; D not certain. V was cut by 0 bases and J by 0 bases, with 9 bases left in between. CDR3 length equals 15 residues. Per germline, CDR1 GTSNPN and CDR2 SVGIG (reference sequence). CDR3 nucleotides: TGTGCCTGGAGTGTCCCGCCAGCCTCTGGAAACACCATATATTTT. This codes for CAWSVPPASGNTIYF.

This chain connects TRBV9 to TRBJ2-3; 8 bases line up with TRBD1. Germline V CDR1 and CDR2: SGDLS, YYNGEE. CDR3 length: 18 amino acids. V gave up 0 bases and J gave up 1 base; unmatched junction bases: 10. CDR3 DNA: TGTGCCAGCAGCGTAGGCCCAGGGGGCGGGAAGGGCACAGATACGCAGTATTTT. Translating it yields CASSVGPGGGKGTDTQYF.

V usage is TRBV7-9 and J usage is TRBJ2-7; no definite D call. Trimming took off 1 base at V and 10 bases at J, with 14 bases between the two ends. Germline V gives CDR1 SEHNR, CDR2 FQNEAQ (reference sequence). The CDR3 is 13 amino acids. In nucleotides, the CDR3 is TGTGCCAGCAGCTTAGTGGCGGTGCAGAGTCAGTACTTC. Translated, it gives CASSLVAVQSQYF.

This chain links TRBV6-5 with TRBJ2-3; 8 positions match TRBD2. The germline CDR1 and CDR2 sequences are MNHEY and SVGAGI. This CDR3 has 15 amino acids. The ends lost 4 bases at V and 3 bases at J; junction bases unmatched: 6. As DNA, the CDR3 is TGTGCCAGCAGTTTGGGGAGCGGGGGAACAGATACGCAGTATTTT. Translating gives CASSLGSGGTDTQYF.

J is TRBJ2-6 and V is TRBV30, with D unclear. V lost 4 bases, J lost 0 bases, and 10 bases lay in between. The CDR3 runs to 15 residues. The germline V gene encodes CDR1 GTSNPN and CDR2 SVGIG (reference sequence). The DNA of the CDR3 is TGTGCCTGGACCCGGGCCCACTCTGGGGCCAACGTCCTGACTTTC. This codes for CAWTRAHSGANVLTF.

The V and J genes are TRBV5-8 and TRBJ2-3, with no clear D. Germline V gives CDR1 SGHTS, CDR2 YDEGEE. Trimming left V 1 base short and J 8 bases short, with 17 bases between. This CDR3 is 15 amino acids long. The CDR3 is CASSLMTTGPGTQYF. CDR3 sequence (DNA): TGTGCCAGCAGCTTGATGACGACGGGCCCGGGTACGCAGTATTTT.

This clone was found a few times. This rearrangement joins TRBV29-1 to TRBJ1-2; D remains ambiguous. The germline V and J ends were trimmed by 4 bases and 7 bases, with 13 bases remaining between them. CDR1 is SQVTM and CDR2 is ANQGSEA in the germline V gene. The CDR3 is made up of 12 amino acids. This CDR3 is CSVGAVIGGYTF. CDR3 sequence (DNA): TGCAGCGTTGGGGCAGTAATTGGTGGCTACACCTTC.

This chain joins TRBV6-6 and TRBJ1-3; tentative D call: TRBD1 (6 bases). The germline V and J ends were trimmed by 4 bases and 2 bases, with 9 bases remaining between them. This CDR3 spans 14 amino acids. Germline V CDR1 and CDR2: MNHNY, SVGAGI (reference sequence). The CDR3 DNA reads TGTGCCAGCAGTTTACAGGGACCTGGAAACACCATATATTTT. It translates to CASSLQGPGNTIYF.

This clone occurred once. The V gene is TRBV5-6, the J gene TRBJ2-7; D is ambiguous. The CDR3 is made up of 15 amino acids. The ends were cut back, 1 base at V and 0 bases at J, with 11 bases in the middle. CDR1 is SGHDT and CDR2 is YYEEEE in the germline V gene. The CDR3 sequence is CASSLFPIFSYEQYF. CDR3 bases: TGTGCCAGCAGCTTGTTTCCCATCTTCTCCTACGAGCAGTACTTC.

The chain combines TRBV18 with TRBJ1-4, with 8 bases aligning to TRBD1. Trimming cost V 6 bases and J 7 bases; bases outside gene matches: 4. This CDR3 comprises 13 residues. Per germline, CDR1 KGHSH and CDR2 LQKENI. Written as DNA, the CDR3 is TGTGCCAGCTCCGGACAGGGCGGTGAAAAACTGTTTTTT. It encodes CASSGQGGEKLFF.

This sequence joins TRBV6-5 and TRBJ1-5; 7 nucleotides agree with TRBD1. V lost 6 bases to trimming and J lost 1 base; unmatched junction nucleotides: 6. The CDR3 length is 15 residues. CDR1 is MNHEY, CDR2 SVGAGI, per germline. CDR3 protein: CASSRTGGSNQPQHF. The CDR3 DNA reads TGTGCCAGCAGCCGGACAGGAGGAAGCAATCAGCCCCAGCATTTT.

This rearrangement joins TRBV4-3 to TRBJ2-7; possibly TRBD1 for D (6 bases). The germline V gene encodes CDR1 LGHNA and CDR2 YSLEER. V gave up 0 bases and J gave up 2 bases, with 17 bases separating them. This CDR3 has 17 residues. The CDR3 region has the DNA TGCGCCAGCAGCCAAGATCCCTCCTTACAGGGAACCTACGAGCAGTACTTC. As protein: CASSQDPSLQGTYEQYF.

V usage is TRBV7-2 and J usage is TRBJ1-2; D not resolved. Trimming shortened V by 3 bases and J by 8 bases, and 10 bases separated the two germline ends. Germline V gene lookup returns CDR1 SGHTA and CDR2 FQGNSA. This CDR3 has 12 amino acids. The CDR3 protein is CASSFSNGGYTF. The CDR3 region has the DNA TGTGCCAGCAGCTTCTCGAACGGAGGCTACACCTTC.

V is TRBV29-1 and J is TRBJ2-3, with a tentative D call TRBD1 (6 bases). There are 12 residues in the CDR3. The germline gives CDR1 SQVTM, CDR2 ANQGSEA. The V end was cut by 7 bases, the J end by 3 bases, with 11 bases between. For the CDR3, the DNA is TGCAGCGCGCAAACAGGGACAGATACGCAGTATTTT. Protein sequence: CSAQTGTDTQYF.

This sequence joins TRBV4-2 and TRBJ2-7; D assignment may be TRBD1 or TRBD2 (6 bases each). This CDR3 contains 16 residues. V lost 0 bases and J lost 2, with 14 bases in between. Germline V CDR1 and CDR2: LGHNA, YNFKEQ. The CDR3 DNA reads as TGTGCCAGCAGCCAAGATAGGGGGGATCCAGCCTACGAGCAGTACTTC. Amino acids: CASSQDRGDPAYEQYF.

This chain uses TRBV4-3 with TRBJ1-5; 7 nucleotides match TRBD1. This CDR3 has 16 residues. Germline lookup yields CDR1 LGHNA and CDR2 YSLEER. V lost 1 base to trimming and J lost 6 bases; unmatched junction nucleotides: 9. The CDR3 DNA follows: TGCGCCAGCAGCCAAGGGAGGGGGCCGAGGAGTCAGCCCCAGCATTTT. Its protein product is CASSQGRGPRSQPQHF.